This TCR beta chain was captured in a study of preoperative IRX-2 immunotherapy in early breast cancer. Treatment meaning: preoperative locoregional IRX-2 cytokine immunotherapy. The table came from immunoSEQ multiplex PCR; TCRdb's copy has only in-frame clones and leaves some out. The sample consists of around 680 clones, around 65% of them appearing once. From germline, CDR1 is SGHNT and CDR2 YENEEA. The ends lost 5 bases at V and 6 bases at J; junction bases unmatched: 8. This CDR3 comprises 14 residues. The rearrangement joins TRBV11-3 to TRBJ1-1; 8 bases align to TRBD1. Sequenced material: lymph node tissue, taken before IRX-2 immunotherapy. The receptor's source is a human donor with breast cancer. CDR3 sequence: CASSGPTGGSEAFF. CDR3 sequence (DNA): TGTGCCAGCAGCGGCCCAACAGGGGGGTCTGAAGCTTTCTTT.